The 21 T cell receptor beta chains presented below share a single source sample, sequenced in a study of graft-versus-host responses after intestinal transplantation. Here immunoSEQ multiplex PCR was the method, and the copy in TCRdb shows in-frame clones only, minus some. The sample yields around 9,500 clones, 88% seen once. The sample in question was PBMCs, obtained approximately 240 days after intestinal transplant. The origin of the receptors is a human patient who received an intestinal transplant, so some T cells may come from the graft donor.

This clone was counted a single time. The CDR3 nucleotides read TGTGCCAGCAGCTCATACCACCGGGACAGGACCTATGGCTACACCTTC. Translation gives CASSSYHRDRTYGYTF. The V call is TRBV5-6, the J call TRBJ1-2; TRBD1 matches 8 bases. Per the germline V gene, CDR1 is SGHDT and CDR2 is YYEEEE. The J segment lost 4 bases and the V segment lost 3 bases, leaving 11 bases of the junction unmatched. The CDR3 has 16 residues.

This chain links TRBV30 with TRBJ1-5; no firm D call. This CDR3 contains 15 residues. Germline lookup yields CDR1 GTSNPN and CDR2 SVGIG (reference sequence). The V and J ends lost 3 bases and 6 bases respectively, with 18 bases between them. The DNA for the CDR3 is TGTGCCTGGAGCGCTTTGGACGGAACAAGTCAGCCCCAGCATTTT. Translating it yields CAWSALDGTSQPQHF.

The V call is TRBV5-1, the J call TRBJ2-3; 11 positions match TRBD2. V lost 3 bases and J lost 3; bases outside the gene matches: 3. The CDR3 is made up of 15 amino acids. Per germline, CDR1 SGHRS and CDR2 YFSETQ. CDR3 residues: CASSSRTSGTDTQYF. The CDR3 DNA follows: TGCGCCAGCAGCTCCAGGACTAGCGGGACAGATACGCAGTATTTT.

The chain links TRBV6-1 to TRBJ2-1, with 8 bases aligning to TRBD1. The germline V gene has CDR1 MNHNS and CDR2 SASEGT. The CDR3 is 14 amino acids. The J segment lost 7 bases and the V segment lost 3 bases, leaving 5 bases of the junction unmatched. CDR3 loop: CASSESYRGNEQFF. CDR3 DNA: TGTGCCAGCAGTGAGTCCTACAGGGGGAATGAGCAGTTCTTC.

This CDR3 is CASSSTNTGRAEAFF. In nucleotides, the CDR3 is TGTGCCAGCAGTTCCACCAATACCGGACGGGCTGAAGCTTTCTTT. The chain uses TRBV6-6 and TRBJ1-1, with D hard to call. From germline, CDR1 is MNHNY and CDR2 SVGAGI (reference sequence). V was pared by 4 bases and J by 6 bases, with 18 bases between. The CDR3 covers 15 residues.

The chain has TRBV11-1 and TRBJ1-4, with 7 bases aligning to TRBD1. CDR3 length: 14 amino acids. Looked up from germline, CDR1 is SGHAT and CDR2 is FQDESV (reference sequence). Germline trimming cut 4 bases from V and 8 bases from J; bases unmatched to any gene: 7. CDR3 bases: TGTGCCAGCAGCTCGAGGGGGCAAGACGAAAAACTGTTTTTT. As protein: CASSSRGQDEKLFF. Variable domain in full (rest from reference TRBV11-1 and TRBJ1-4): EAEVAQSPRYKITEKSQAVAFWCDPISGHATLYWYRQILGQGPELLVQFQDESVVDDSQLPKDRFSAERLKGVDSTLKIQPAELGDSAMYLCASSSRGQDEKLFFGSGTQLSVL.

The chain employs TRBV4-1 and TRBJ1-6, with 11 bases matching TRBD1. This CDR3 is 17 amino acids long. Unmatched junction bases numbered 6, after V lost 1 base and J lost 7 bases. Per the germline V gene, CDR1 is MGHRA and CDR2 is YSYEKL. The CDR3 protein is CASSQVYRDRGNSPLHF. In DNA, the CDR3 is TGCGCCAGCAGCCAAGTTTACCGGGACAGGGGGAATTCACCCCTCCACTTT.

There are a few counts of this clone. The chain has TRBV4-1 and TRBJ2-7; the match to TRBD1 covers 12 bases. This CDR3 is 17 amino acids long. Germline CDR1 reads MGHRA; CDR2 reads YSYEKL. V lost 4 bases and J lost 1; bases outside the gene matches: 8. The CDR3 DNA reads as TGCGCCAGCAGCCTTTCCAAGGGACAGGGGGCATCCTACGAGCAGTACTTC. Its protein is CASSLSKGQGASYEQYF.

V and J are TRBV10-2 and TRBJ1-2, with TRBD1 matching 11 bases. CDR1 is WSHSY, CDR2 SAAADI, per germline. The CDR3 spans 14 residues. Losses at the gene ends were 4 bases for V and 4 bases for J; bases not matched to a gene: 2. CDR3 protein: CASSGDRGGYGYTF. For the CDR3, the DNA is TGCGCCAGCAGTGGGGACAGGGGGGGCTATGGCTACACCTTC.

The V and J genes are TRBV11-2 and TRBJ2-5; maybe TRBD2 (5 bases). The CDR3 is made up of 16 amino acids. Germline CDR1 reads SGHAT; CDR2 reads FQNNGV. Between the trimmed V and J ends, which lost 5 bases and 4 bases, there was a span of 20 bases. The CDR3 region is CASSPPSSGLGETQYF. The CDR3 DNA sequence: TGTGCCAGCAGCCCGCCCTCTTCGGGGTTGGGAGAGACCCAGTACTTC.

Note on this clone: Here the CDR3 omits its conserved ending phenylalanine or tryptophan, so a read error is the likely source. It is unclear where the CDR3 begins or ends on the DNA, so no DNA is shown, and the CDR3 is as TCRdb lists it. The V call is TRBV6-1, the J call TRBJ1-1; TRBD1 is taken as the D call from the table, unchecked against the DNA. The CDR3 spans 8 residues, counting both ends. CDR1 and CDR2 from the germline V gene are MNHNS and SASEGT. The CDR3 region is CASSHREL.

This chain joins TRBV6-1 and TRBJ2-6; D call uncertain. Germline V gene data show CDR1 as MNHNS and CDR2 as SASEGT. The CDR3 runs to 15 residues. V shed 1 base and J shed 0 bases, with 4 bases lying between them. The CDR3 here is CASSEGGSGANVLTF. As DNA, the CDR3 is TGTGCCAGCAGTGAAGGGGGCTCTGGGGCCAACGTCCTGACTTTC.

This clone was seen only a few times. The chain carries TRBV9 and TRBJ2-1; D gene ambiguous. V shed 4 bases and J shed 8 bases, with 19 bases lying between them. Looked up from germline, CDR1 is SGDLS and CDR2 is YYNGEE. The CDR3 runs to 15 residues. CDR3 residues: CASSLPPPISYEQFF. The CDR3 DNA follows: TGTGCCAGCAGCCTACCCCCGCCCATTAGCTATGAGCAGTTCTTC.

The chain recombines TRBV27 with TRBJ2-7; D is uncertain. CDR3 length: 13 residues. V was cut by 5 bases and J by 4 bases, with 12 bases left in between. Per the germline V gene, CDR1 is MNHEY and CDR2 is SMNVEV (reference sequence). The CDR3 sequence: CASSLSLGYEQYF. The CDR3 region has the DNA TGTGCCAGCAGTCTCTCCCTGGGGTACGAGCAGTACTTC.

This clone was observed a single time. The V and J genes are TRBV30 and TRBJ1-3; 8 nucleotides line up with TRBD1. Germline V lookup: CDR1 GTSNPN, CDR2 SVGIG (reference sequence). The CDR3 contains 14 residues. The junction had 6 bases not matched to a gene; V was cut back by 6 bases and J by 2 bases. The CDR3 DNA follows: TGTGCCTGTAAGGACAGGGCGACTGGAAACACCATATATTTT. It specifies CACKDRATGNTIYF. Variable domain in full (rest from reference TRBV30 and TRBJ1-3): SQTIHQWPATLVQPVGSPLSLECTVEGTSNPNLYWYRQAAGRGLQLLFYSVGIGQISSEVPQNLSASRPQDRQFILSSKKLLLSDSGFYLCACKDRATGNTIYFGEGSWLTVV.

V is TRBV19 and J is TRBJ1-2, with TRBD1 identical over 9 bases. Per germline, CDR1 LNHDA and CDR2 SQIVND (reference sequence). The CDR3 loop spans 14 amino acids. Losses at the gene ends were 1 base for V and 8 bases for J; bases not matched to a gene: 5. The CDR3 reads CASSIAGTGYGYTF. CDR3 DNA: TGTGCCAGTAGTATAGCCGGGACAGGGTACGGCTACACCTTC.

This rearrangement joins TRBV11-3 to TRBJ2-7; 13 nucleotides align to TRBD2. CDR3 length: 13 amino acids. Germline V gene sequence: CDR1 SGHNT, CDR2 YENEEA. V trimming: 4 bases; J trimming: 6 bases; junction bases outside the gene matches: 0. In DNA, the CDR3 is TGTGCCAGCAGCTGGACTAGCGGGAGCGAGCAGTACTTC. It encodes CASSWTSGSEQYF.

This chain connects TRBV28 to TRBJ2-7; D remains unclear. The CDR3 covers 14 residues. Germline values: CDR1 MDHEN, CDR2 SYDVKM. V lost 2 bases and J lost 4, with 12 bases in between. This chain's CDR3 is CASSLLGRRYEQYF. In DNA form, the CDR3 reads TGTGCCAGCAGTTTACTCGGACGGAGATACGAGCAGTACTTC. The whole variable domain, filled in from reference TRBV28 and TRBJ2-7, reads DVKVTQSSRYLVKRTGEKVFLECVQDMDHENMFWYRQDPGLGLRLIYFSYDVKMKEKGDIPEGYSVSREKKERFSLILESASTNQTSMYLCASSLLGRRYEQYFGPGTRLTVT.

The CDR3 DNA is TGTGCCAGCAGCTCCTGGCCTAACGGGGAGCTGTTTTTT. Protein sequence: CASSSWPNGELFF. The chain is built from TRBV7-9 and TRBJ2-2; D ambiguous. Trimming stripped 4 bases from V and 7 bases from J, with 10 bases between. CDR1 and CDR2 (germline): SEHNR, FQNEAQ (reference sequence). CDR3 length equals 13 residues. The full variable domain, its missing parts supplied by reference TRBV7-9 and TRBJ2-2, is DTGVSQNPRHKITKRGQNVTFRCDPISEHNRLYWYRQTLGQGPEFLTYFQNEAQLEKSRLLSDRFSAERPKGSFSTLEIQRTEQGDSAMYLCASSSWPNGELFFGEGSRLTVL.

This clone was picked up one time. The chain employs TRBV9 and TRBJ2-1, with 11 nucleotides matching TRBD2. Germline CDR1 and CDR2: SGDLS and YYNGEE. Trimming removed 0 bases from V and 9 bases from J; junction bases left unmatched: 8. This CDR3 has 16 residues. The CDR3 region is CASSVEISGRAAEQFF. The DNA for the CDR3 is TGTGCCAGCAGCGTAGAAATTAGCGGGAGGGCCGCTGAGCAGTTCTTC.

The chain carries TRBV5-1 and TRBJ1-2; 9 bases map to TRBD1. This CDR3 region has 15 residues. V lost 0 bases and J lost 6; bases outside the gene matches: 6. Germline V gene sequence: CDR1 SGHRS, CDR2 YFSETQ. The DNA of the CDR3 is TGCGCCAGCAGCTTGGGCATACAGGGGGCGAATGGCTACACCTTC. Translated, it gives CASSLGIQGANGYTF.